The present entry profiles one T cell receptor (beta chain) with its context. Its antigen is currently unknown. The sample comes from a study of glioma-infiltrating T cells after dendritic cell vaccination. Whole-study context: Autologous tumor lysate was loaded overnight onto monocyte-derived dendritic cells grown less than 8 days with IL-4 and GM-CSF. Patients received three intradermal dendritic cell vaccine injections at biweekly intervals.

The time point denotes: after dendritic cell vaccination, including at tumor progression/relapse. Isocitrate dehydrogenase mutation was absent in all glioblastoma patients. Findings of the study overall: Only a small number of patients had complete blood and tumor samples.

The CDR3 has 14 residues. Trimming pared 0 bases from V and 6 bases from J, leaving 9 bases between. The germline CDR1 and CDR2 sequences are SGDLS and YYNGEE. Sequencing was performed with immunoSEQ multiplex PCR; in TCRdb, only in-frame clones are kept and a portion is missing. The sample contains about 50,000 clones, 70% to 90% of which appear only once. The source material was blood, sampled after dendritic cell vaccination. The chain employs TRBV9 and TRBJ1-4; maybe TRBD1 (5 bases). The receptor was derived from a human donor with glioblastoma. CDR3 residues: CASSVARADEKLFF. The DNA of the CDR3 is TGTGCCAGCAGCGTAGCCAGGGCTGATGAAAAACTGTTTTTT.